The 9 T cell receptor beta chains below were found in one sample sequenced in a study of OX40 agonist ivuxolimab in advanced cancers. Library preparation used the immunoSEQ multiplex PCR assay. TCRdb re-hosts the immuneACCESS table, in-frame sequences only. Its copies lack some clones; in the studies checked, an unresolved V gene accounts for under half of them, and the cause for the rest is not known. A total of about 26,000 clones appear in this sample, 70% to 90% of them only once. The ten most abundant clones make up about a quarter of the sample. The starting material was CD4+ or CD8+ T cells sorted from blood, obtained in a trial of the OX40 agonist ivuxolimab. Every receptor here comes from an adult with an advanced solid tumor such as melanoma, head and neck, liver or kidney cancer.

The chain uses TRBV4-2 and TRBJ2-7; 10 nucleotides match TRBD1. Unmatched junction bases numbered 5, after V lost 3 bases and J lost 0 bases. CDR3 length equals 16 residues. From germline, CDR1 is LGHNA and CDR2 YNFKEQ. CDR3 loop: CASSHLGQGISYEQYF. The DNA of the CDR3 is TGTGCCAGCAGCCACCTGGGACAGGGGATCTCCTACGAGCAGTACTTC.

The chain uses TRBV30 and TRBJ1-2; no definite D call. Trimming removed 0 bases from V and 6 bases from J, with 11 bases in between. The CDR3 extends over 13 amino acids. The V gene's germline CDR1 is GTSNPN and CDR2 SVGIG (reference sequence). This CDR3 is CAWSVLAPHGYTF. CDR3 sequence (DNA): TGTGCCTGGAGTGTACTGGCTCCCCATGGCTACACCTTC.

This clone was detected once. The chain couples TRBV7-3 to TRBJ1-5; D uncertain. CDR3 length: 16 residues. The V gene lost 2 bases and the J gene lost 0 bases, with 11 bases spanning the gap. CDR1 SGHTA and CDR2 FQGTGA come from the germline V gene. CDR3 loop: CASSLWTLYSNQPQHF. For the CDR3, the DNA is TGTGCCAGCAGCTTATGGACCCTATATAGCAATCAGCCCCAGCATTTT.

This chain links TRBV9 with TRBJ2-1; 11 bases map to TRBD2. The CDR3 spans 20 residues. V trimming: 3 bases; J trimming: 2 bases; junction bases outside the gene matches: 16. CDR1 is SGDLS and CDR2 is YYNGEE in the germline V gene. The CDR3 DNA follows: TGTGCCAGCAGCGACGCTAGTTCACTAGCGGGAGTGGGGGCCTACAATGAGCAGTTCTTC. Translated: CASSDASSLAGVGAYNEQFF.

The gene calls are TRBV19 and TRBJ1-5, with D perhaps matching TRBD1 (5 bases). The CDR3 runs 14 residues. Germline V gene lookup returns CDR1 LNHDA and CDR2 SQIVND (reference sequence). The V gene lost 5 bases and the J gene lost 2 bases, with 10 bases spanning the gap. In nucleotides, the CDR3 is TGTGCCAGTAGTGATCGAGGGGGCAATCAGCCCCAGCATTTT. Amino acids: CASSDRGGNQPQHF. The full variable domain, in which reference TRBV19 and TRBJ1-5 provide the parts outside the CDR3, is DGGITQSPKYLFRKEGQNVTLSCEQNLNHDAMYWYRQDPGQGLRLIYYSQIVNDFQKGDIAEGYSVSREKKESFPLTVTSAQKNPTAFYLCASSDRGGNQPQHFGDGTRLSIL.

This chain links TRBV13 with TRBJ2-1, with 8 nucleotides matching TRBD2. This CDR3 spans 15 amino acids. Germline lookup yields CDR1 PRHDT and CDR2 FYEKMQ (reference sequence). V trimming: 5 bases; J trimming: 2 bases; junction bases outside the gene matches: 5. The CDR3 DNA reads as TGTGCCAGCAGCACCCCGACTAGCGCCTACAATGAGCAGTTCTTC. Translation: CASSTPTSAYNEQFF.

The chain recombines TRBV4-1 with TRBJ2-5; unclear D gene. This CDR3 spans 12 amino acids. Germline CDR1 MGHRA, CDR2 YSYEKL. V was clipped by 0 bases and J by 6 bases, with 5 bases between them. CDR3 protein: CASSQDLKTQYF. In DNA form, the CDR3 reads TGCGCCAGCAGCCAAGATCTAAAGACCCAGTACTTC.

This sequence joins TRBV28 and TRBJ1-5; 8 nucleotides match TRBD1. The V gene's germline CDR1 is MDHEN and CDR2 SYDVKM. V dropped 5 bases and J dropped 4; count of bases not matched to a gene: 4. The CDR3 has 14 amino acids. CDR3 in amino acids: CASSPRQGNQPQHF. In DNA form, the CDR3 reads TGTGCCAGCAGTCCCAGACAGGGGAATCAGCCCCAGCATTTT.

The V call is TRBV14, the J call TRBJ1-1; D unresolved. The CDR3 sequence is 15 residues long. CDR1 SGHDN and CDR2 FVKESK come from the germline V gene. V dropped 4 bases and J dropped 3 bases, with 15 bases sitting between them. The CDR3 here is CASSPRRVWDTEAFF. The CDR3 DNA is TGTGCCAGCAGCCCAAGAAGGGTTTGGGACACTGAAGCTTTCTTT.